Listed here are 17 T cell receptor beta chains from one sample, sequenced in a study of identical twins. One entry per CDR3 protein, called by TCRdb with MiXCR from the 5' RACE reads. The sample has hundreds of thousands of distinct CDR3 sequences, 9% to 15% seen once. The sample was also reused in another study, on yellow fever vaccine responses in identical twins.

The sequenced sample consisted of CD8+ T cells sorted from blood. The source is a woman in her late teens or twenties in good health.

The chain has TRBV10-2 and TRBJ2-7; the D gene is possibly TRBD1 (6 bases). V was pared by 6 bases and J by 3 bases, with 12 bases between. Germline V lookup: CDR1 WSHSY, CDR2 SAAADI. This CDR3 has 13 residues. The CDR3 region is CASSPDSDYEQYF. In DNA form, the CDR3 reads TGCGCCAGCAGCCCGGACAGTGACTACGAGCAGTACTTC.

V and J are TRBV12-3 or TRBV12-4 and TRBJ2-1; no clear D gene. The CDR3 totals 14 residues. V was trimmed by 2 bases and J by 7 bases, leaving 12 bases between them. Written as DNA, the CDR3 is TGTGCCAGCAGTTTATTGGGAAGAGAAAATGAGCAGTTCTTC. Translated: CASSLLGRENEQFF.

The chain is built from TRBV4-1 and TRBJ1-1, with unresolved D. V was trimmed by 0 bases and J by 3 bases, leaving 17 bases between them. Germline CDR1 reads MGHRA; CDR2 reads YSYEKL. The CDR3 runs 17 residues. CDR3 DNA sequence: TGCGCCAGCAGCCAAGATATTAGGACTTGGGTGGACACTGAAGCTTTCTTT. This encodes CASSQDIRTWVDTEAFF.

A few counts support this clonotype. CDR3 in amino acids: CASRPTGGGQPQHF. The CDR3 DNA reads TGTGCCAGCAGGCCAACAGGGGGCGGTCAGCCCCAGCATTTT. The V call is TRBV28, the J call TRBJ1-5; 9 bases are a match to TRBD1. J was trimmed by 6 bases and V by 6 bases; bases with no gene match: 6. The CDR3 has 14 residues. Per germline, CDR1 MDHEN and CDR2 SYDVKM. Full variable domain (outside the CDR3, taken from reference TRBV28 and TRBJ1-5): DVKVTQSSRYLVKRTGEKVFLECVQDMDHENMFWYRQDPGLGLRLIYFSYDVKMKEKGDIPEGYSVSREKKERFSLILESASTNQTSMYLCASRPTGGGQPQHFGDGTRLSIL.

This clonotype was observed many times. The V gene is TRBV11-2, the J gene TRBJ2-5; 10 bases agree with TRBD1. Germline V gene sequence: CDR1 SGHAT, CDR2 FQNNGV. This CDR3 is 13 amino acids long. V shed 3 bases and J 7 bases; nucleotides not matched to a gene: 2. DNA for the CDR3: TGTGCCAGCAGCTTCGGACAGGGGGGGACCCAGTACTTC. Encoded protein: CASSFGQGGTQYF.

The chain has TRBV3-1 and TRBJ2-5, with TRBD2 identical over 8 bases. Germline lookup yields CDR1 LGHDT and CDR2 YNNKEL (reference sequence). This CDR3 has 15 residues. Germline trimming cut 1 base from V and 4 bases from J; bases unmatched to any gene: 5. The CDR3 reads CASSQVGLGGETQYF. For the CDR3, the DNA is TGTGCCAGCAGCCAAGTGGGACTAGGAGGAGAGACCCAGTACTTC.

This clonotype was detected ten times or more. The V call is TRBV29-1, the J call TRBJ1-2; maybe TRBD1 (5 bases). This CDR3 spans 18 amino acids. Trimming stripped 5 bases from V and 4 bases from J, with 29 bases between. The V gene's germline CDR1 is SQVTM and CDR2 ANQGSEA. The CDR3 here is CSVILSDPGLGVRYGYTF. The CDR3, as DNA: TGCAGCGTTATTCTCTCCGATCCAGGGCTGGGAGTTCGCTATGGCTACACCTTC.

Many counts were recorded for this clonotype. The chain combines TRBV4-1 with TRBJ2-7; 8 bases align to TRBD1. This CDR3 region has 14 residues. Losses at the gene ends were 4 bases for V and 2 bases for J; bases not matched to a gene: 4. Germline CDR1 reads MGHRA; CDR2 reads YSYEKL. CDR3 in amino acids: CASSLDRGTYEQYV. The CDR3 nucleotides read TGCGCCAGCAGCCTCGACAGGGGCACCTACGAGCAGTACGTC.

The V gene is TRBV29-1, the J gene TRBJ2-7; D perhaps matches TRBD2 (6 bases). There are 13 residues in the CDR3. Trimming took 7 bases from V and 4 from J, leaving 17 bases between them. Germline V CDR1 and CDR2: SQVTM, ANQGSEA. This CDR3 is CSAVSGDPYEQYV. In nucleotides, the CDR3 is TGCAGCGCCGTTTCGGGGGATCCGTACGAGCAGTACGTC.

The chain links TRBV27 to TRBJ2-1, with D possibly called TRBD1 or TRBD2 (5 bases each). With 5 bases removed from V and 4 bases from J, the gap between germline ends came to 18 bases. CDR1 MNHEY and CDR2 SMNVEV come from the germline V gene (reference sequence). The CDR3 length is 16 residues. The chain's CDR3 is CASSPWDGLNYNEQFF. The CDR3 DNA reads TGTGCCAGCAGTCCCTGGGACGGATTAAATTACAATGAGCAGTTCTTC.

This clonotype was seen a single time. The rearrangement links TRBV7-9 to TRBJ2-5; 8 bases agree with TRBD2. Per germline, CDR1 SEHNR and CDR2 FQNEAQ (reference sequence). With V trimmed by 5 bases and J by 1 base, 9 bases remained unmatched. This CDR3 has 16 residues. CDR3 sequence: CASSDFEGLGQETQYF. CDR3 DNA: TGTGCCAGCAGCGATTTCGAGGGACTAGGCCAAGAGACCCAGTACTTC. The full variable domain, its missing parts supplied by reference TRBV7-9 and TRBJ2-5, is DTGVSQNPRHKITKRGQNVTFRCDPISEHNRLYWYRQTLGQGPEFLTYFQNEAQLEKSRLLSDRFSAERPKGSFSTLEIQRTEQGDSAMYLCASSDFEGLGQETQYFGPGTRLLVL.

The sample holds many counts of this clonotype. The gene calls are TRBV20-1 and TRBJ2-3; perhaps D is TRBD1 or TRBD2 (5 bases each). V lost 6 bases and J 4 bases, leaving 17 bases between the germline ends. The length of the CDR3 is 14 residues. Germline V CDR1 and CDR2: DFQATT, SNEGSKA (reference sequence). DNA for the CDR3: TGCAGTGCGCCCGTGTGGGGGAGCGCAGATACGCAGTATTTT. Protein: CSAPVWGSADTQYF.

The sample holds a few counts of this clonotype. The rearrangement links TRBV28 to TRBJ1-5; D unclear. Per germline, CDR1 MDHEN and CDR2 SYDVKM. The CDR3 loop spans 14 amino acids. V dropped 6 bases and J dropped 5 bases, with 14 bases sitting between them. CDR3 in amino acids: CASRFQAKYQPQHF. The CDR3 nucleotides are TGTGCCAGCAGATTCCAGGCAAAGTATCAGCCCCAGCATTTT.

This chain connects TRBV20-1 to TRBJ2-5; D may be TRBD2 (6 bases). Germline CDR1 and CDR2: DFQATT and SNEGSKA (reference sequence). The CDR3 has 15 amino acids. V lost 4 bases to trimming and J lost 0 bases, with 15 bases between them. The CDR3 protein is CSATDRDWDQETQYF. The DNA for the CDR3 is TGCAGTGCTACCGACCGGGACTGGGACCAAGAGACCCAGTACTTC.

This clonotype has at least ten counts. This chain joins TRBV4-1 and TRBJ1-2, with D tentatively TRBD1 (5 bases). Trimming pared 1 base from V and 5 bases from J, leaving 5 bases between. The CDR3 length is 12 residues. Germline assignment: CDR1 MGHRA and CDR2 YSYEKL. DNA of the CDR3: TGCGCCAGCAGCCAAGGGACATATGGCTACACCTTC. Protein: CASSQGTYGYTF.

V usage is TRBV6-5 and J usage is TRBJ1-1; TRBD1 matches 11 bases. The trim removed 4 bases at V and 0 bases at J, leaving 7 bases unmatched. The CDR3 has 17 residues. In germline, CDR1 is MNHEY, CDR2 SVGAGI. CDR3 protein: CASSSPGQGEMNTEAFF. CDR3 coding DNA: TGTGCCAGCAGTTCCCCGGGACAGGGGGAAATGAACACTGAAGCTTTCTTT.

This clonotype was detected ten times or more. V usage is TRBV27 and J usage is TRBJ2-2; either TRBD1 or TRBD2 may fit D (5 bases each). The CDR3 is 12 residues long. The V gene's germline CDR1 is MNHEY and CDR2 SMNVEV (reference sequence). The V and J ends lost 4 bases and 5 bases respectively, with 5 bases between them. For the CDR3, the DNA is TGTGCCAGCAGTTGGGGGACCGGGGAGCTGTTTTTT. Protein sequence: CASSWGTGELFF.